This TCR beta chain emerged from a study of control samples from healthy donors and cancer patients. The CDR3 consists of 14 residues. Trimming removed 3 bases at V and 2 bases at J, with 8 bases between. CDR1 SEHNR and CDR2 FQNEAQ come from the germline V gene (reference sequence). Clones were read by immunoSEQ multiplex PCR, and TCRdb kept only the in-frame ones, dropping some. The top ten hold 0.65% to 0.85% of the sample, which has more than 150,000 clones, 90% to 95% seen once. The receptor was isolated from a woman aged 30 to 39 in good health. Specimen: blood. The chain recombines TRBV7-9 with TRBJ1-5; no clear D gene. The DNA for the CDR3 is TGTGCCAGCAGCTTGGGGAGGGGCAATCAGCCCCAGCATTTT. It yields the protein CASSLGRGNQPQHF. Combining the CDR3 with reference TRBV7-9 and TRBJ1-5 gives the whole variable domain DTGVSQNPRHKITKRGQNVTFRCDPISEHNRLYWYRQTLGQGPEFLTYFQNEAQLEKSRLLSDRFSAERPKGSFSTLEIQRTEQGDSAMYLCASSLGRGNQPQHFGDGTRLSIL.